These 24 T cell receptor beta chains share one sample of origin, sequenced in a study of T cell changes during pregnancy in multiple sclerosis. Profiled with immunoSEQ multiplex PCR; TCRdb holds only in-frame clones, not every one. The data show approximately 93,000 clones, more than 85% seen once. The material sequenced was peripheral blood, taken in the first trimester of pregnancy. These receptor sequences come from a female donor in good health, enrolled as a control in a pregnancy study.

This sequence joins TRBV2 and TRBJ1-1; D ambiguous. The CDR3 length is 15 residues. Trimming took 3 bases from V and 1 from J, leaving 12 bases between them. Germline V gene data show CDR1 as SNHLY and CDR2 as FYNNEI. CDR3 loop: CASSEVEPENTEAFF. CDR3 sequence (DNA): TGTGCCAGCAGTGAGGTGGAGCCCGAGAACACTGAAGCTTTCTTT.

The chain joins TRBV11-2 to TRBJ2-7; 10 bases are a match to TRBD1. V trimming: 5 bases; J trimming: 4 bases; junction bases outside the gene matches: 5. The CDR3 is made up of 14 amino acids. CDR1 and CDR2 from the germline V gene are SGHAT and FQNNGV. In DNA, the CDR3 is TGTGCCAGCAGCCGGGGACAGGGGCAATACGAGCAGTACTTC. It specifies CASSRGQGQYEQYF. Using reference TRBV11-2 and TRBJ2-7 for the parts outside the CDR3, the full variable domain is EAGVAQSPRYKIIEKRQSVAFWCNPISGHATLYWYQQILGQGPKLLIQFQNNGVVDDSQLPKDRFSAERLKGVDSTLKIQPAKLEDSAVYLCASSRGQGQYEQYFGPGTRLTVT.

DNA for the CDR3: TGTGCCAGCAACATACTAGCGGGGGGGTTGTCTGAGCAGTTCTTC. This encodes CASNILAGGLSEQFF. The rearrangement joins TRBV27 to TRBJ2-1; TRBD2 matches at 13 bases. Looked up from germline, CDR1 is MNHEY and CDR2 is SMNVEV (reference sequence). Unmatched junction bases numbered 9, after V lost 7 bases and J lost 9 bases. The CDR3 covers 15 residues.

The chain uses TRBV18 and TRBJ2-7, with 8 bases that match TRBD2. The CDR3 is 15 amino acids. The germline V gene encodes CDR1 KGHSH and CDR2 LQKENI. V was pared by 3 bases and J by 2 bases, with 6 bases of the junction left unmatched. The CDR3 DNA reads TGTGCCAGCTCACCTGCCCTAGCGGGTGCCTACGAGCAGTACTTC. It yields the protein CASSPALAGAYEQYF.

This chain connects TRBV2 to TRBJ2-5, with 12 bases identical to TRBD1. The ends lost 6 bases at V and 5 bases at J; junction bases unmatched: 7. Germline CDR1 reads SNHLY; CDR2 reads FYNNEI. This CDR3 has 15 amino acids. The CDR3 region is CASSRPGQGAETQYF. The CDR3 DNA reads TGTGCCAGCAGCCGGCCGGGACAGGGGGCCGAGACCCAGTACTTC.

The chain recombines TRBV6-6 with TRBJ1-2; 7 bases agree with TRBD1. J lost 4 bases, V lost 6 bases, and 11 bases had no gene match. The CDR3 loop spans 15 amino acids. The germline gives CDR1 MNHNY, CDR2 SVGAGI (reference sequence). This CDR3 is CASSPRQGPFYGYTF. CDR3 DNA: TGTGCCAGCAGCCCACGACAGGGTCCCTTCTATGGCTACACCTTC.

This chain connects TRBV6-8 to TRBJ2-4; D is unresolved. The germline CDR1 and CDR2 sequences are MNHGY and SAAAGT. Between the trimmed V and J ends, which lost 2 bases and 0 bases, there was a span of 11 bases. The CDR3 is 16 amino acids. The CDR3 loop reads CASSYPRTRAKNIQYF. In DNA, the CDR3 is TGTGCCAGCAGTTACCCGAGAACGAGAGCCAAAAACATTCAGTACTTC.

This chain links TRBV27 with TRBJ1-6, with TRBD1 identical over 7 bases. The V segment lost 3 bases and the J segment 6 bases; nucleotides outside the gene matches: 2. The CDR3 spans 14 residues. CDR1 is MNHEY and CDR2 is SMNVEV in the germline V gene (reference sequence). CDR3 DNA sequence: TGTGCCAGCAGTTTGACAGGGACTAATTCACCCCTCCACTTT. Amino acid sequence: CASSLTGTNSPLHF.

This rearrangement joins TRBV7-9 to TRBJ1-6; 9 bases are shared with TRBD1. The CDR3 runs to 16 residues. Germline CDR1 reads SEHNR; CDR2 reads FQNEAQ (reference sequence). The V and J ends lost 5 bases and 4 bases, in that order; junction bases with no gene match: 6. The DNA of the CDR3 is TGTGCCAGCAGCAATGGACAGGGGTTTTATAATTCACCCCTCCACTTT. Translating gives CASSNGQGFYNSPLHF.

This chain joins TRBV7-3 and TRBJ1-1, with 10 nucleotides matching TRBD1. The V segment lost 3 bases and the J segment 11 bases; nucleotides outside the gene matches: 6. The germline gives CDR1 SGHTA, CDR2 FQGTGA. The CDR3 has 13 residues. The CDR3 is CASSFGTGVEAFF. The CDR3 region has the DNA TGTGCCAGCAGCTTCGGGACAGGGGTAGAGGCTTTCTTT.

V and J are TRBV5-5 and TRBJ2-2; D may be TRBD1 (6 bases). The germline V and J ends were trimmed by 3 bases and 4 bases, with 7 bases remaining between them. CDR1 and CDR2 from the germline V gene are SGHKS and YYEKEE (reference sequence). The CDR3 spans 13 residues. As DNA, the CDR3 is TGTGCCAGCAGCTGGACAGTCACCGGGGAGCTGTTTTTT. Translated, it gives CASSWTVTGELFF.

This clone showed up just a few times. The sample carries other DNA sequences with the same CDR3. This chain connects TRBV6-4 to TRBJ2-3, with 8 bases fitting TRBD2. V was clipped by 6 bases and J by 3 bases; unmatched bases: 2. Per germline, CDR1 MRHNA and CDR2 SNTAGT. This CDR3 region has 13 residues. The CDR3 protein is CASSGGATDTQYF. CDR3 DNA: TGTGCCAGCAGCGGGGGGGCAACAGATACGCAGTATTTT.

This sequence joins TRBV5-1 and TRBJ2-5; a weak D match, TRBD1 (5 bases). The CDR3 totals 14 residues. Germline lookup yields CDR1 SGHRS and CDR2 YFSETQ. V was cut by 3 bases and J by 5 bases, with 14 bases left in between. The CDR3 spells CASSSLSWGETQYF. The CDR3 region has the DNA TGCGCCAGCAGCTCATTGTCGTGGGGCGAGACCCAGTACTTC.

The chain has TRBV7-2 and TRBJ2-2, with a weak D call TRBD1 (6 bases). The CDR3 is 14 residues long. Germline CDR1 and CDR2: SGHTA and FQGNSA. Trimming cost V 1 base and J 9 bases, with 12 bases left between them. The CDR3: CASSLGGQSRELFF. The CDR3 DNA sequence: TGTGCCAGCAGCTTAGGGGGGCAGTCGAGGGAGCTGTTTTTT.

CDR3 loop: CASSGWAGAPEAFF. CDR3 bases: TGTGCCAGTAGTGGGTGGGCAGGGGCCCCTGAAGCTTTCTTT. The chain employs TRBV19 and TRBJ1-1, with D maybe TRBD1 (6 bases). The CDR3 covers 14 residues. V lost 5 bases to trimming and J lost 6 bases, with 16 bases between them. Per germline, CDR1 LNHDA and CDR2 SQIVND (reference sequence).

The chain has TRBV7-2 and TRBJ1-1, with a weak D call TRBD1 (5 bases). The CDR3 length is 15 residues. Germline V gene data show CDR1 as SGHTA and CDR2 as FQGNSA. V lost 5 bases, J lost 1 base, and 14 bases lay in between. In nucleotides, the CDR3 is TGTGCCAGCAGCCCGAGGCAGGGTAAGAACACTGAAGCTTTCTTT. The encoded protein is CASSPRQGKNTEAFF.

The CDR3: CASSSGTGGYNEQFF. The CDR3 DNA follows: TGTGCCAGCAGCTCCGGGACAGGGGGCTACAATGAGCAGTTCTTC. The V call is TRBV11-1, the J call TRBJ2-1; 11 positions match TRBD1. Germline V gene data show CDR1 as SGHAT and CDR2 as FQDESV (reference sequence). This CDR3 region has 15 residues. J lost 3 bases, V lost 4 bases, and 2 bases had no gene match.

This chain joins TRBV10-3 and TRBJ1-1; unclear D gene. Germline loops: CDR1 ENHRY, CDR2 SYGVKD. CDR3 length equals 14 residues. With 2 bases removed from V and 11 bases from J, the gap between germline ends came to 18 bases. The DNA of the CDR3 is TGTGCCATCAGTGAGCCTACAGTTTCAGCCTATGCTTTCTTT. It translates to CAISEPTVSAYAFF.

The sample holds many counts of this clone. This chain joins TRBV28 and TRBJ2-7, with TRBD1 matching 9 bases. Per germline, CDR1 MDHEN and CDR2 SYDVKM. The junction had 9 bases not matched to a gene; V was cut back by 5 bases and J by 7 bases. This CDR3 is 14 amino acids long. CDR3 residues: CASSGRDREREQYF. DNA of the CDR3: TGTGCCAGCAGTGGCAGGGACAGGGAGAGAGAGCAGTACTTC.

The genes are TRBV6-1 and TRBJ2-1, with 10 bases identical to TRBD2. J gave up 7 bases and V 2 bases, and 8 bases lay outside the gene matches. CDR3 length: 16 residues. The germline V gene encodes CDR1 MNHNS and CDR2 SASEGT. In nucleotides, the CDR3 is TGTGCCAGCAGTGAACAAGCTAGCGGGGGCGGGAATGAGCAGTTCTTC. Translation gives CASSEQASGGGNEQFF.

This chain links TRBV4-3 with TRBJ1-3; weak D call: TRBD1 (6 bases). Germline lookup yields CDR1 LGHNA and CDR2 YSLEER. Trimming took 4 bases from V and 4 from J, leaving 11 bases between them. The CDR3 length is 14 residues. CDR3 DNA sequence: TGCGCCAGCAGCCTTACAGGGACCGGAAACACCATATATTTT. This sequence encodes CASSLTGTGNTIYF.

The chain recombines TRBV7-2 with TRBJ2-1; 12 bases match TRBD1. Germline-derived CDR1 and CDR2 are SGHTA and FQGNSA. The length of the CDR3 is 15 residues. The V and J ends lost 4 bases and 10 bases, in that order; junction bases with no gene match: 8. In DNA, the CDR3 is TGTGCCAGCAGCTCTCGGGACAGGGGGCGGCGGGAGCAGTTCTTC. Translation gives CASSSRDRGRREQFF.

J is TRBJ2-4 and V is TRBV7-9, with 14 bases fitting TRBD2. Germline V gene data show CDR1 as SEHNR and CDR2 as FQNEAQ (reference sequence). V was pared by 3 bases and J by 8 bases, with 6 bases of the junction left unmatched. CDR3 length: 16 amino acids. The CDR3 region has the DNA TGTGCCAGCAGCTTGGGACTAGCGGGGGTCGGGGACATTCAGTACTTC. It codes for CASSLGLAGVGDIQYF.

CDR3 sequence (DNA): TGTGCCAGCAGCTTAGTCAGAGAGCAGTTCTTC. Translating it yields CASSLVREQFF. The V call is TRBV11-1, the J call TRBJ2-1; no firm D call. Germline V gene lookup returns CDR1 SGHAT and CDR2 FQDESV (reference sequence). The CDR3 has 11 residues. V lost 1 base and J 10 bases, leaving 5 bases between the germline ends.